Here is one TCR beta chain with its context. Sequenced by immunoSEQ multiplex PCR; TCRdb stores in-frame clones only, minus some. The table has fewer than 25,000 clones, about 88% seen once; the top ten hold 0.8% to 1.3%. Germline V lookup: CDR1 LNHDA, CDR2 SQIVND (reference sequence). CDR3 length: 15 residues. Unmatched junction bases numbered 8, after V lost 7 bases and J lost 6 bases. This sample is drawn from a study of T cell changes during pregnancy in multiple sclerosis. The V gene is TRBV19, the J gene TRBJ2-2, with TRBD1 matching 10 bases. This clonotype was obtained from a female donor in good health, enrolled as a control in a pregnancy study. The sequencing here drew on CD4+ T cells from peripheral blood mononuclear cells, taken in the second trimester of pregnancy. The CDR3 region is CASTAGTGEAGELFF. CDR3 coding DNA: TGTGCCAGTACCGCCGGGACAGGGGAGGCCGGGGAGCTGTTTTTT.